The rows below give T cell receptor beta chains drawn from one sample of a study of T cells in Graves' hyperthyroidism and ophthalmopathy. TCRdb reprocessed the multiplex PCR reads via MiXCR and lists one record per CDR3 protein. Counted here are roughly 180,000 distinct CDR3 sequences, roughly 10% occurring once; the ten biggest clones make up over 20%. The sample consisted of blood. The receptors were gathered from a woman aged 18-30 years with Graves' hyperthyroidism that later progressed to Graves' ophthalmopathy. Each CDR3 is given with its conserved first and last residue. The D gene is left open where the match is weak. Expanded clones get a size class; other rows say once, few or many, or leave the size out.

v_call: TRBV4-1; d_call: .; clone_size: few; j_call: TRBJ1-2; cdr3_nt: TGCGCCAGCAGCCAGAGCGATACCTACTATGGCTACACCTTC; cdr3_aa: CASSQSDTYYGYTF
v_call: TRBV4-1; d_call: .; clone_size: few; j_call: TRBJ1-5; cdr3_nt: TGCGCCAGCAGCCATAGGGCAGGTAGTCAGCCCCAGCATTTT; cdr3_aa: CASSHRAGSQPQHF
v_call: TRBV4-1; d_call: .; clone_size: few; j_call: TRBJ1-6; cdr3_nt: TGCGCCAGCAGCCAACAGGGGCAGGGTAATTCACCCCTCCACTTT; cdr3_aa: CASSQQGQGNSPLHF
v_call: TRBV7-9; d_call: .; clone_size: many; j_call: TRBJ1-3; cdr3_nt: TGTGCCAGCAGCTTTAACACCATATATTTT; cdr3_aa: CASSFNTIYF
v_call: TRBV19; d_call: TRBD1; clone_size: few; j_call: TRBJ2-7; cdr3_nt: TGTGCCAGTACCATGGGACAGGGTTGGGGCTACGAGCAGTACTTC; cdr3_aa: CASTMGQGWGYEQYF
v_call: TRBV7-8; d_call: .; clone_size: many; j_call: TRBJ2-1; cdr3_nt: TGTGCCAGCAGCTTGCGGGGGCTCGGGGGCAATGAGCAGTTCTTC; cdr3_aa: CASSLRGLGGNEQFF
v_call: TRBV12-3/TRBV12-4; d_call: .; clone_size: few; j_call: TRBJ2-1; cdr3_nt: TGTGCCAGCAGTTTAGGACAGCTATACAATGAGCAGTTCTTC; cdr3_aa: CASSLGQLYNEQFF
v_call: TRBV2; d_call: .; clone_size: many; j_call: TRBJ1-2; cdr3_nt: TGTGCCAGCAGTGAAGGGAAGAGGGCTGGCTATGGCTACACCTTC; cdr3_aa: CASSEGKRAGYGYTF
v_call: TRBV24-1; d_call: .; clone_size: .; j_call: TRBJ1-2; cdr3_nt: TGTGCCACCAGTTTCGGGGGACGGGGCTACACCTTC; cdr3_aa: CATSFGGRGYTF
v_call: TRBV7-8; d_call: .; clone_size: many; j_call: TRBJ2-1; cdr3_nt: TGTGCCAGCAGCGCCCGGGGGGCAGGTTTTTACAATGAGCAGTTCTTC; cdr3_aa: CASSARGAGFYNEQFF
v_call: TRBV6-4; d_call: TRBD2; clone_size: few; j_call: TRBJ2-1; cdr3_nt: TGTGCCAGCAGTGACTCGAGTAGCGGGGGGTCTGAGCAGTTCTTC; cdr3_aa: CASSDSSSGGSEQFF
v_call: TRBV12-3/TRBV12-4; d_call: TRBD2; clone_size: many; j_call: TRBJ2-1; cdr3_nt: TGTGCCAGCAGTCCAACTAGCGGAGTGAGCTCCTACAATGAGCAGTTCTTC; cdr3_aa: CASSPTSGVSSYNEQFF
v_call: TRBV27; d_call: TRBD1; clone_size: many; j_call: TRBJ2-7; cdr3_nt: TGTGCCAGCAGTTTATCCCTCCCGAGACAGGGCCCTAACTACGAGCAGTACTTC; cdr3_aa: CASSLSLPRQGPNYEQYF
v_call: TRBV15; d_call: .; clone_size: many; j_call: TRBJ1-1; cdr3_nt: TGTGCCACCAGCAGAGCCGGAAACACTGAAGCTTTCTTT; cdr3_aa: CATSRAGNTEAFF
v_call: TRBV3-1; d_call: .; clone_size: many; j_call: TRBJ1-6; cdr3_nt: TGTGCCAGCAGCCAAGAGCGGGGTCAGAAGAATTCACCCCTCCACTTT; cdr3_aa: CASSQERGQKNSPLHF
v_call: TRBV9; d_call: TRBD1; clone_size: few; j_call: TRBJ1-3; cdr3_nt: TGTGCCAGCAGCGTAAAAGGACAGGGGTTAACTGGAAACACCATATATTTT; cdr3_aa: CASSVKGQGLTGNTIYF
v_call: TRBV28; d_call: TRBD1; clone_size: many; j_call: TRBJ1-6; cdr3_nt: TGTGCCAGCAGTTTAGGGGGGACAGCTCATTCACCCCTCCACTTT; cdr3_aa: CASSLGGTAHSPLHF
v_call: TRBV7-3; d_call: TRBD2; clone_size: many; j_call: TRBJ2-3; cdr3_nt: TGTGCCAGCAGCATGTCCGGGACTAGCGCAGATACGCAGTATTTT; cdr3_aa: CASSMSGTSADTQYF
v_call: TRBV6-4; d_call: TRBD2; clone_size: many; j_call: TRBJ2-2; cdr3_nt: TGTGCCAGCAGTGACAGGGCTAGCGGGGCGAACACCGGGGAGCTGTTTTTT; cdr3_aa: CASSDRASGANTGELFF
v_call: TRBV27; d_call: TRBD1; clone_size: many; j_call: TRBJ2-3; cdr3_nt: TGTGCCAGCAGGATGACAGGGGTGGATACAGATACGCAGTATTTT; cdr3_aa: CASRMTGVDTDTQYF
v_call: TRBV6-4; d_call: TRBD1; clone_size: many; j_call: TRBJ1-1; cdr3_nt: TGTGCCAGCAGTGATAGGCAGGGGGTCCGGACTGAAGCTTTCTTT; cdr3_aa: CASSDRQGVRTEAFF
v_call: TRBV28; d_call: TRBD2; clone_size: many; j_call: TRBJ2-1; cdr3_nt: TGTGCCAGCAGTTCGGGACTAGCCGTCGATGAGCAGTTCTTC; cdr3_aa: CASSSGLAVDEQFF
v_call: TRBV5-1; d_call: TRBD1; clone_size: many; j_call: TRBJ2-3; cdr3_nt: TGCGCCAGCAGATCTAGCCCGGGACAGGGAACAGATACGCAGTATTTT; cdr3_aa: CASRSSPGQGTDTQYF
v_call: TRBV5-5; d_call: .; clone_size: .; j_call: TRBJ2-5; cdr3_nt: TGTGCCGGCAGCCTTCAAGGGGGTCCGGAGACCCAGTACTTC; cdr3_aa: CAGSLQGGPETQYF
v_call: TRBV12-3/TRBV12-4; d_call: .; clone_size: many; j_call: TRBJ2-3; cdr3_nt: TGTGCCAGCAGGGCCGGGGGTACGCAGTATTTT; cdr3_aa: CASRAGGTQYF
v_call: TRBV7-8; d_call: .; clone_size: many; j_call: TRBJ2-2; cdr3_nt: TGTGCCAGCAGCTCAACGCTCCGGGACACCGGGGAGCTGTTTTTT; cdr3_aa: CASSSTLRDTGELFF
v_call: TRBV14; d_call: .; clone_size: .; j_call: TRBJ2-1; cdr3_nt: TGTGCCAGCAGCCAAGGCACGGTACAGTTCTTC; cdr3_aa: CASSQGTVQFF
v_call: TRBV10-3; d_call: .; clone_size: many; j_call: TRBJ2-7; cdr3_nt: TGTGCCATCAGTGAAACAGATTACGAGCAGTACTTC; cdr3_aa: CAISETDYEQYF
v_call: TRBV7-2; d_call: .; clone_size: many; j_call: TRBJ1-1; cdr3_nt: TGTGCCAGCAGCTGGGCGGTTGGGGGTCCTGAAGCTTTCTTT; cdr3_aa: CASSWAVGGPEAFF
v_call: TRBV20-1; d_call: .; clone_size: many; j_call: TRBJ2-3; cdr3_nt: TGCAGTGCAGGGCCCAGCGGCTCCCACTCCGATACGCAGTATTTT; cdr3_aa: CSAGPSGSHSDTQYF
v_call: TRBV6-2/TRBV6-3; d_call: .; clone_size: many; j_call: TRBJ2-7; cdr3_nt: TGTGCCAGCAGAACCGGGACTCATTCTTCCTACGAGCAGTACTTC; cdr3_aa: CASRTGTHSSYEQYF
v_call: TRBV28; d_call: .; clone_size: many; j_call: TRBJ2-5; cdr3_nt: TGTGCCAGCAGCGCAACGGCAGAGACCCAGTACTTC; cdr3_aa: CASSATAETQYF
v_call: TRBV6-1; d_call: TRBD1; clone_size: many; j_call: TRBJ1-2; cdr3_nt: TGTGCCAGCAGTTACGTGGCAGGGGGGAGCGATGGCTACACCTTC; cdr3_aa: CASSYVAGGSDGYTF
v_call: TRBV5-4; d_call: .; clone_size: many; j_call: TRBJ1-1; cdr3_nt: TGTGCCAGCAGCTTGCAGGGTTTCACTGAAGCTTTCTTT; cdr3_aa: CASSLQGFTEAFF
v_call: TRBV27; d_call: TRBD2; clone_size: many; j_call: TRBJ2-3; cdr3_nt: TGTGCCAGCAGCCCAACGACTAGCGCTTACACAGATACGCAGTATTTT; cdr3_aa: CASSPTTSAYTDTQYF
v_call: TRBV30; d_call: .; clone_size: many; j_call: TRBJ2-7; cdr3_nt: TGTGCCTGGAGCCAAACGTCCTTAAGCTACGAGCAGTACTTC; cdr3_aa: CAWSQTSLSYEQYF
v_call: TRBV2; d_call: .; clone_size: many; j_call: TRBJ2-7; cdr3_nt: TGTGCCAGCAGTGCGGATCTTTCCTACGAGCAGTACTTC; cdr3_aa: CASSADLSYEQYF